A single sample gave rise to the 28 T cell receptor beta chains below, sequenced in a study of response to subunit inactivated influenza vaccine. TCRdb reprocessed the RT-PCR reads via MiXCR and lists one record per CDR3 protein. The table shows roughly 500,000 distinct CDR3 sequences, with around 21% occurring only once. This sample was also put to use in a study of T cells expressing NK-cell markers. That source notes: TCR beta libraries carry UMIs added by 5'RACE template switching.

Source: CD4+ T cells sorted from PBMCs, taken 11 to 12 days after vaccination. The receptors derive from a man aged 45-60 years who received an inactivated influenza vaccine.

This rearrangement joins TRBV4-2 to TRBJ1-1; 7 bases are shared with TRBD1. The CDR3 loop spans 14 amino acids. Germline-derived CDR1 and CDR2 are LGHNA and YNFKEQ. After removal of 2 bases from V and 10 bases from J, the junction contained 10 bases not matched to a gene. Here the CDR3 DNA reads TGTGCCAGCAGCCAACCTGGACAGGTCTCTCGAGCTTTCTTT. Translation: CASSQPGQVSRAFF.

The rearrangement uses TRBV6-2 or TRBV6-3 and TRBJ1-5, with no clear D. V gave up 2 bases and J gave up 7 bases, with 15 bases separating them. This CDR3 comprises 15 residues. CDR1 MNHEY and CDR2 SVGEGT come from the germline V gene. This chain's CDR3 is CASSYGSVIGQPQHF. The DNA for the CDR3 is TGTGCCAGCAGTTACGGTTCAGTGATCGGACAGCCCCAGCATTTT.

V usage is TRBV6-5 and J usage is TRBJ2-1; 11 bases match TRBD2. The CDR3 extends over 18 amino acids. Germline trimming cut 0 bases from V and 7 bases from J; bases unmatched to any gene: 11. The germline CDR1 and CDR2 sequences are MNHEY and SVGAGI. This CDR3 is CASSYSPLLAGVMNEQFF. DNA of the CDR3: TGTGCCAGCAGTTACTCGCCACTACTAGCGGGAGTAATGAATGAGCAGTTCTTC.

The table lists this clonotype with a few counts. The chain uses TRBV4-2 and TRBJ2-2; TRBD2 is a possible D gene (6 bases). V dropped 0 bases and J dropped 3 bases, with 11 bases sitting between them. This CDR3 has 16 residues. The V gene's germline CDR1 is LGHNA and CDR2 YNFKEQ. The CDR3 DNA sequence: TGTGCCAGCAGCCAAGATGGAGGGGCCTACACCGGGGAGCTGTTTTTT. This sequence encodes CASSQDGGAYTGELFF.

The chain carries TRBV30 and TRBJ2-5; no definite D call. Germline V gene sequence: CDR1 GTSNPN, CDR2 SVGIG (reference sequence). The CDR3 sequence is 13 residues long. The V end was cut by 1 base, the J end by 1 base, with 7 bases between. The chain's CDR3 is CAWSGQLQETQYF. CDR3 nucleotides: TGTGCCTGGAGTGGTCAGCTCCAAGAGACCCAGTACTTC.

The rearrangement uses TRBV25-1 and TRBJ2-5; D is unclear. Germline CDR1 reads MGHDK; CDR2 reads SYGVNS. V shed 3 bases and J shed 7 bases, with 9 bases lying between them. The length of the CDR3 is 12 residues. DNA of the CDR3: TGTGCCAGCAGTGAGCACTTGGGGACCCAGTACTTC. Amino acid sequence: CASSEHLGTQYF.

This clonotype has a count of ten or more. This rearrangement joins TRBV7-6 to TRBJ2-5, with 7 bases matching TRBD1. Germline V lookup: CDR1 SGHVS, CDR2 FNYEAQ. J gave up 4 bases and V 6 bases, and 5 bases lay outside the gene matches. The length of the CDR3 is 13 residues. Here the CDR3 DNA reads TGTGCCAGCAGACCCACAGGGGTAGAGACCCAGTACTTC. This translates into CASRPTGVETQYF.

Many counts were recorded for this clonotype. V usage is TRBV9 and J usage is TRBJ1-1; D gene uncertain. V gave up 0 bases and J gave up 4 bases, with 13 bases separating them. The CDR3 runs to 15 residues. Germline V gene lookup returns CDR1 SGDLS and CDR2 YYNGEE. The CDR3 is CASSVGSQSSTEAFF. The DNA of the CDR3 is TGTGCCAGCAGCGTAGGAAGTCAGTCGAGCACTGAAGCTTTCTTT.

The table lists this clonotype with a few counts. This sequence joins TRBV4-3 and TRBJ1-5; no definite D call. In germline, CDR1 is LGHNA, CDR2 YSLEER. CDR3 length: 14 amino acids. Trimming pared 3 bases from V and 0 bases from J, leaving 6 bases between. The CDR3 DNA is TGCGCCAGCAGCCACCAGGTTAGCAATCAGCCCCAGCATTTT. Its protein product is CASSHQVSNQPQHF.

A few counts support this clonotype. This chain links TRBV6-1 with TRBJ2-1; 11 nucleotides align to TRBD1. Germline CDR1 and CDR2: MNHNS and SASEGT. This CDR3 contains 15 residues. V was pared by 5 bases and J by 9 bases, with 9 bases of the junction left unmatched. The CDR3 DNA is TGTGCCAGCAGTCAAGGGACAGGGGGAGGCTTTGAGCAGTTCTTC. It translates to CASSQGTGGGFEQFF.

This clonotype has only a few counts. The gene calls are TRBV20-1 and TRBJ2-7; TRBD2 matches at 11 bases. The V gene end was trimmed by 8 bases and the J gene end by 3 bases; junction bases not matched to a gene: 15. CDR3 length: 16 residues. CDR1 DFQATT and CDR2 SNEGSKA come from the germline V gene (reference sequence). This CDR3 reads CSLQHNSGRAGYEQYF. The CDR3 nucleotides read TGCAGTCTACAACATAATAGCGGGAGGGCCGGCTACGAGCAGTACTTC.

The sample holds many counts of this clonotype. This chain joins TRBV4-1 and TRBJ1-1, with a weak D call TRBD1 (6 bases). Trimming took 4 bases from V and 10 from J, leaving 22 bases between them. Germline assignment: CDR1 MGHRA and CDR2 YSYEKL. The CDR3 length is 15 residues. The chain's CDR3 is CASSPRTAGAQSAFF. CDR3 in DNA: TGCGCCAGCAGCCCTCGAACGGCAGGGGCCCAGTCAGCTTTCTTT.

This chain connects TRBV28 to TRBJ2-5; no definite D call. The CDR3 contains 14 residues. V lost 6 bases and J lost 1, with 12 bases in between. Germline V gene sequence: CDR1 MDHEN, CDR2 SYDVKM. The CDR3 spells CASRKGPGQETQYF. The CDR3 bases are TGTGCCAGCAGGAAAGGTCCGGGCCAAGAGACCCAGTACTTC.

In this sample, this clonotype turned up a few times. The V call is TRBV14, the J call TRBJ2-1; 13 nucleotides align to TRBD2. Germline CDR1 is SGHDN and CDR2 is FVKESK. V lost 4 bases to trimming and J lost 1 base; unmatched junction nucleotides: 1. This CDR3 spans 16 amino acids. The DNA of the CDR3 is TGTGCCAGCAGCCTGGGACTAGCGGGGTCCTACAATGAGCAGTTCTTC. As protein: CASSLGLAGSYNEQFF.

The CDR3 sequence: CASSLGQGVSGANVLTF. CDR3 nucleotides: TGTGCCAGCAGCCTCGGACAGGGTGTCTCTGGGGCCAACGTCCTGACTTTC. The chain links TRBV11-2 to TRBJ2-6; 8 bases agree with TRBD1. Germline V CDR1 and CDR2: SGHAT, FQNNGV. J gave up 0 bases and V 5 bases, and 6 bases lay outside the gene matches. The CDR3 has 17 amino acids.

This chain joins TRBV18 and TRBJ2-7, with D uncertain. Germline loops: CDR1 KGHSH, CDR2 LQKENI. Between the trimmed V and J ends, which lost 3 bases and 6 bases, there was a span of 12 bases. This CDR3 comprises 13 residues. The DNA of the CDR3 is TGTGCCAGCTCACCTCGGGCTTCCGGCGAGCAGTACTTC. Translated: CASSPRASGEQYF.

This clonotype was observed a handful of times. The V and J genes are TRBV15 and TRBJ1-1; D not resolved. The length of the CDR3 is 13 residues. V was clipped by 0 bases and J by 8 bases, with 10 bases between them. The V gene's germline CDR1 is LNHNV and CDR2 YYDKDF (reference sequence). CDR3 nucleotide sequence: TGTGCCACCAGCAGAGATATTCGCAGGGAAGCTTTCTTT. It codes for CATSRDIRREAFF.

This clonotype was observed a handful of times. The chain joins TRBV7-6 to TRBJ2-1; weak D call: TRBD2 (6 bases). Germline loops: CDR1 SGHVS, CDR2 FNYEAQ. Deletions cut 3 bases from V and 8 bases from J, with 20 bases between. This CDR3 is built from 16 residues. The CDR3 DNA reads TGTGCCAGCAGCTTGGCAGCGGGCCCACATTCCCATGAGCAGTTCTTC. This translates into CASSLAAGPHSHEQFF. The variable domain in full, with the rest retrieved from reference TRBV7-6 and TRBJ2-1, is GAGVSQSPRYKVTKRGQDVALRCDPISGHVSLYWYRQALGQGPEFLTYFNYEAQQDKSGLPNDRFSAERPEGSISTLTIQRTEQRDSAMYRCASSLAAGPHSHEQFFGPGTRLTVL.

The rearrangement joins TRBV6-2 or TRBV6-3 to TRBJ1-5; 8 nucleotides agree with TRBD1. The CDR3 contains 14 residues. The germline V gene encodes CDR1 MNHEY and CDR2 SVGEGT. The J segment lost 2 bases and the V segment lost 6 bases, leaving 3 bases of the junction unmatched. The CDR3 sequence is CASRSTGGNQPQHF. As DNA, the CDR3 is TGTGCCAGCAGGTCGACAGGGGGCAATCAGCCCCAGCATTTT.

A few counts support this clonotype. The V call is TRBV4-1, the J call TRBJ2-5; 11 nucleotides match TRBD2. The CDR3 loop spans 15 amino acids. Looked up from germline, CDR1 is MGHRA and CDR2 is YSYEKL. J lost 5 bases, V lost 4 bases, and 6 bases had no gene match. The CDR3 sequence: CASSRTGLAEETQYF. The CDR3 DNA is TGCGCCAGCAGCCGAACGGGACTAGCGGAGGAGACCCAGTACTTC.

V and J are TRBV5-5 and TRBJ2-1; D is unresolved. CDR3 size: 14 residues. V was shortened by 0 bases and J by 4 bases, with 8 bases between the two germline ends. Germline V CDR1 and CDR2: SGHKS, YYEKEE (reference sequence). The CDR3 nucleotides read TGTGCCAGCAGCTTGGAAGAGGTTTACAATGAGCAGTTCTTC. Protein: CASSLEEVYNEQFF.

This clonotype was observed a handful of times. V and J are TRBV5-5 and TRBJ1-3; D is ambiguous. This CDR3 is built from 17 residues. Germline-derived CDR1 and CDR2 are SGHKS and YYEKEE (reference sequence). Trimming took 0 bases from V and 3 from J, leaving 16 bases between them. The CDR3 here is CASSLEVVGGRGNTIYF. In nucleotides, the CDR3 is TGTGCCAGCAGCTTGGAGGTCGTTGGCGGGCGTGGAAACACCATATATTTT. Full variable domain (rest looked up from reference TRBV5-5 and TRBJ1-3): DAGVTQSPTHLIKTRGQQVTLRCSPISGHKSVSWYQQVLGQGPQFIFQYYEKEERGRGNFPDRFSARQFPNYSSELNVNALLLGDSALYLCASSLEVVGGRGNTIYFGEGSWLTVV.

The chain combines TRBV18 with TRBJ2-2; a weak D match, TRBD1 (7 bases). The germline V gene has CDR1 KGHSH and CDR2 LQKENI. Trimming removed 2 bases from V and 5 bases from J, with 12 bases in between. The CDR3 totals 15 residues. The CDR3 region is CASSPAGTATGELFF. The DNA of the CDR3 is TGTGCCAGCTCACCAGCGGGGACAGCTACCGGGGAGCTGTTTTTT.

J is TRBJ2-5 and V is TRBV5-6; D is ambiguous. The CDR3 is 14 amino acids. CDR1 is SGHDT, CDR2 YYEEEE, per germline. Trimming pared 4 bases from V and 5 bases from J, leaving 15 bases between. The CDR3 loop reads CASSHVGSRETQYF. CDR3 DNA: TGTGCCAGCAGCCACGTGGGGTCGAGGGAGACCCAGTACTTC.

This clonotype has a handful of counts. The CDR3 sequence is CASSSGTLPPYEQYF. CDR3 DNA sequence: TGTGCCAGCAGTTCCGGGACCCTACCCCCCTACGAGCAGTACTTC. This chain joins TRBV28 and TRBJ2-7; D possibly uses TRBD1 or TRBD2 (5 bases each). CDR1 MDHEN and CDR2 SYDVKM come from the germline V gene. The CDR3 covers 15 residues. V was pared by 4 bases and J by 2 bases, with 15 bases between.

This chain joins TRBV28 and TRBJ1-1; TRBD1 matches 9 bases. CDR1 and CDR2 (germline): MDHEN, SYDVKM. Losses at the gene ends were 6 bases for V and 1 base for J; bases not matched to a gene: 12. The CDR3 is made up of 17 amino acids. The CDR3: CASRPDRGVDRNTEAFF. The CDR3 DNA follows: TGTGCCAGCAGACCTGACAGGGGGGTGGATAGGAACACTGAAGCTTTCTTT. The full variable domain, in which reference TRBV28 and TRBJ1-1 provide the parts outside the CDR3, is DVKVTQSSRYLVKRTGEKVFLECVQDMDHENMFWYRQDPGLGLRLIYFSYDVKMKEKGDIPEGYSVSREKKERFSLILESASTNQTSMYLCASRPDRGVDRNTEAFFGQGTRLTVV.

This clonotype has ten or more counts. The chain is built from TRBV12-3 or TRBV12-4 and TRBJ1-1; no definite D call. V dropped 6 bases and J dropped 3 bases, with 8 bases sitting between them. The CDR3 runs 12 residues. The CDR3: CASRPRDTEAFF. CDR3 DNA: TGTGCCAGCAGACCTAGGGACACTGAAGCTTTCTTT.

The rearrangement uses TRBV18 and TRBJ1-3, with D possibly being TRBD1 (5 bases). Germline V lookup: CDR1 KGHSH, CDR2 LQKENI. The CDR3 covers 17 residues. Between the trimmed V and J ends, which lost 1 base and 0 bases, there was a span of 13 bases. This CDR3 is CASSPRRDSHSGNTIYF. DNA of the CDR3: TGTGCCAGCTCACCACGCCGCGACAGCCACTCTGGAAACACCATATATTTT.